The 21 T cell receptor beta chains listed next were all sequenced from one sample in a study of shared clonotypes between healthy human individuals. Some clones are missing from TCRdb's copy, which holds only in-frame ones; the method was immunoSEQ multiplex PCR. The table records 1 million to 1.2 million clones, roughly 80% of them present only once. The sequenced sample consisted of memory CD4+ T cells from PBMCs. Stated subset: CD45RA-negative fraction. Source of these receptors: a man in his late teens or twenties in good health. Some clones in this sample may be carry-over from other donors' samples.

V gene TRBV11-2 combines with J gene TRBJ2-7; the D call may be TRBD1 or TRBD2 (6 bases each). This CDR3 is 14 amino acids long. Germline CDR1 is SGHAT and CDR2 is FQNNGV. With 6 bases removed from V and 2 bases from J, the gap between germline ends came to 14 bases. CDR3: CASSPGGGPYEQYF. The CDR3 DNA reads TGTGCCAGCAGTCCAGGTGGGGGGCCCTACGAGCAGTACTTC. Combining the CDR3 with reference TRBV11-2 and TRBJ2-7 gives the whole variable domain EAGVAQSPRYKIIEKRQSVAFWCNPISGHATLYWYQQILGQGPKLLIQFQNNGVVDDSQLPKDRFSAERLKGVDSTLKIQPAKLEDSAVYLCASSPGGGPYEQYFGPGTRLTVT.

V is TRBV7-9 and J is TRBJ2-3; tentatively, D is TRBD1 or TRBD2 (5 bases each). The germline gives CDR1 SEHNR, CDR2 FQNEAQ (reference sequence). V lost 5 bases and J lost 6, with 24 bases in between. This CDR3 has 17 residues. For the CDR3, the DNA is TGTGCCAGCAGCCCGCCGGGGCCCCACGCTAATATGGATACGCAGTATTTT. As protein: CASSPPGPHANMDTQYF.

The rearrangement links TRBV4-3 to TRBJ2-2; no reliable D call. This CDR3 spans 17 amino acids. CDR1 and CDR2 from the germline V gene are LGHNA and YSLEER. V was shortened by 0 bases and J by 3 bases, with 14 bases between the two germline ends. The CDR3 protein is CASSQETIRTHTGELFF. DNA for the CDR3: TGCGCCAGCAGCCAAGAAACTATCCGGACCCACACCGGGGAGCTGTTTTTT.

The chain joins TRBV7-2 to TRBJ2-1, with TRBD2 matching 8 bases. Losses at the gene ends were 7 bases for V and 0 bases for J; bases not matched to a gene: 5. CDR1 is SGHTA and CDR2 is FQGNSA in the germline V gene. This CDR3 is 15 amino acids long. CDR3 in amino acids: CASTTGTSSYNEQFF. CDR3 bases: TGTGCCAGCACAACCGGGACTAGCTCCTACAATGAGCAGTTCTTC. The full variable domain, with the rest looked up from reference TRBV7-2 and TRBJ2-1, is GAGVSQSPSNKVTEKGKDVELRCDPISGHTALYWYRQSLGQGLEFLIYFQGNSAPDKSGLPSDRFSAERTGGSVSTLTIQRTQQEDSAVYLCASTTGTSSYNEQFFGPGTRLTVL.

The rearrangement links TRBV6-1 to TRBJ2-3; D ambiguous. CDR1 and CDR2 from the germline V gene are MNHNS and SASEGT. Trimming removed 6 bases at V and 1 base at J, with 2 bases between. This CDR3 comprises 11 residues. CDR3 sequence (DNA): TGTGCCAGCAGGGGCACAGATACGCAGTATTTT. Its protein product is CASRGTDTQYF.

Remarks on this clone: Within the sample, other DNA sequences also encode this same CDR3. Here the CDR3 reads CASSIQGYEQYF. The CDR3 nucleotides read TGCGCCAGCAGCATACAGGGTTACGAGCAGTACTTC. The chain combines TRBV5-1 with TRBJ2-7; a possible D gene is TRBD1 (6 bases). This CDR3 is 12 amino acids long. V was trimmed by 4 bases and J by 4 bases, leaving 9 bases between them. Germline V lookup: CDR1 SGHRS, CDR2 YFSETQ.

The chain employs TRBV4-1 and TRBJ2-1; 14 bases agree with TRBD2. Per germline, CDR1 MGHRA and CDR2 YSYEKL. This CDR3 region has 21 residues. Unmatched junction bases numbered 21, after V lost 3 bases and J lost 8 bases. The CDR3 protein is CASSHKAGTSGSSWGSHEQFF. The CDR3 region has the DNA TGCGCCAGCAGCCATAAAGCTGGGACTAGCGGGAGCAGTTGGGGGTCCCATGAGCAGTTCTTC.

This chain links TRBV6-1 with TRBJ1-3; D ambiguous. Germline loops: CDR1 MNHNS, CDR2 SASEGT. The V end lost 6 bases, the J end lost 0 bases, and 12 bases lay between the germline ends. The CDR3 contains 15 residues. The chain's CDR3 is CASRVTNLSGNTIYF. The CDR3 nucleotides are TGTGCCAGCAGAGTAACCAATCTCTCTGGAAACACCATATATTTT.

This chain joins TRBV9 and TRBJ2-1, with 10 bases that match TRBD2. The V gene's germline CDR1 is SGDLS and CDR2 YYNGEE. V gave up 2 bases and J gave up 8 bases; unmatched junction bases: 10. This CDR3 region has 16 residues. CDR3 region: CASSVQAGGGTYEQFF. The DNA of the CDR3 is TGTGCCAGCAGCGTCCAAGCGGGAGGGGGTACTTATGAGCAGTTCTTC.

The CDR3 DNA follows: TGTGCCAGCAGCCAAGGGAATTCTAATGAAAAACTGTTTTTT. This translates into CASSQGNSNEKLFF. V and J are TRBV11-2 and TRBJ1-4; D remains unclear. V was cut by 5 bases and J by 3 bases, with 10 bases left in between. CDR1 is SGHAT and CDR2 is FQNNGV in the germline V gene. CDR3 length equals 14 residues. Supplemented by reference TRBV11-2 and TRBJ1-4, the full variable domain reads EAGVAQSPRYKIIEKRQSVAFWCNPISGHATLYWYQQILGQGPKLLIQFQNNGVVDDSQLPKDRFSAERLKGVDSTLKIQPAKLEDSAVYLCASSQGNSNEKLFFGSGTQLSVL.

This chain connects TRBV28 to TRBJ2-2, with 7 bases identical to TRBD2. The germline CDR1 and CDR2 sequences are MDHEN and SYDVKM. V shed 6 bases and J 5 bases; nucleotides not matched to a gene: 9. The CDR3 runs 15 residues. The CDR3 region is CASSRGGRETGELFF. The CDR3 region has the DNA TGTGCCAGCAGCCGAGGCGGGAGAGAGACCGGGGAGCTGTTTTTT.

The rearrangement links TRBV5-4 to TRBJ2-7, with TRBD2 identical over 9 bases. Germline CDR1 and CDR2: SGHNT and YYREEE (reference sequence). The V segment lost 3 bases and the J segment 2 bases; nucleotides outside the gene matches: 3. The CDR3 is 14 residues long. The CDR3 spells CASSSSGVPYEQYF. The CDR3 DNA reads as TGTGCCAGCAGCTCTAGCGGGGTCCCCTACGAGCAGTACTTC.

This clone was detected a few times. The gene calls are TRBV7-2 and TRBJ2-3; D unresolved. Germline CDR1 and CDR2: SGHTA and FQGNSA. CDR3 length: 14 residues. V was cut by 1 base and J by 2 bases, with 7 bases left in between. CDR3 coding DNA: TGTGCCAGCAGCTTAGGCCCTTTCACAGATACGCAGTATTTT. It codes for CASSLGPFTDTQYF.

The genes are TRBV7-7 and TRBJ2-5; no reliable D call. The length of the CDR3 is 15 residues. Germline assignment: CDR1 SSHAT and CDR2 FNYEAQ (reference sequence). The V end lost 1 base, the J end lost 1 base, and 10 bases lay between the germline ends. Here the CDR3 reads CASSLGGSTQETQYF. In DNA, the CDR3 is TGTGCCAGCAGCTTAGGTGGCAGTACCCAAGAGACCCAGTACTTC.

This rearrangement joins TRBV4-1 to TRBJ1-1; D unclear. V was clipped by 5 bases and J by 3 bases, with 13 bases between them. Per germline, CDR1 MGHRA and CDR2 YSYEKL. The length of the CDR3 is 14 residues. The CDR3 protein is CASSVTMADTEAFF. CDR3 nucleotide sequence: TGCGCCAGCAGCGTAACCATGGCAGACACTGAAGCTTTCTTT.

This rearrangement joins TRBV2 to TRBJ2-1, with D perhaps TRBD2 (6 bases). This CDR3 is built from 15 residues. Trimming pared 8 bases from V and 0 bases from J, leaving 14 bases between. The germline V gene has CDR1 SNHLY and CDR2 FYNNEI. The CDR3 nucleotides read TGTGCCAGCTCGCCCGGGAGTAGCTCCTACAATGAGCAGTTCTTC. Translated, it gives CASSPGSSSYNEQFF.

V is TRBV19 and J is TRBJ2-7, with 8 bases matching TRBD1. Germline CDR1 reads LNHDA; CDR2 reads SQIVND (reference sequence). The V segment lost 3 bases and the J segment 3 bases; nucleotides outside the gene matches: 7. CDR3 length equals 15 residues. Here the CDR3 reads CASSIGTGGVYEQYF. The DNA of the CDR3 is TGTGCCAGTAGTATTGGGACAGGAGGAGTCTACGAGCAGTACTTC.

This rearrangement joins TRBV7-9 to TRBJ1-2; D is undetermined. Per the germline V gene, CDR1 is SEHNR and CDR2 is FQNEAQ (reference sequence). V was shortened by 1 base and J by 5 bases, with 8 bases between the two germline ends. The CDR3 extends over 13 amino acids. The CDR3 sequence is CASSLGNSYGYTF. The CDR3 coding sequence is TGTGCCAGCAGCTTAGGGAATTCATATGGCTACACCTTC.

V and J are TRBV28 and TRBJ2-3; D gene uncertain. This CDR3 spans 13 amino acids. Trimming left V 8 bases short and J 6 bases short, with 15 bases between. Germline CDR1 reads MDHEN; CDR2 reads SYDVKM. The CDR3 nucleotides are TGTGCCAGCCGTTCCCCTGCGTCGGATACGCAGTATTTT. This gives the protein CASRSPASDTQYF.

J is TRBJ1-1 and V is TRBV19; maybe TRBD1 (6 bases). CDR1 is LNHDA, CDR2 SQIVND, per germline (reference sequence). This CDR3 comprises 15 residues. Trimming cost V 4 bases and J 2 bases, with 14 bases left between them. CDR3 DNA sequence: TGTGCCAGTAGTAGGGAGGACAGAATAAACACTGAAGCTTTCTTT. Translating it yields CASSREDRINTEAFF.

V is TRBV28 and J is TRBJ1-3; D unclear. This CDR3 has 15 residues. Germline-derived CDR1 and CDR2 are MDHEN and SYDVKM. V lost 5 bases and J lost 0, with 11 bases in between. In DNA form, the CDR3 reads TGTGCCAGCAGTCCGATTACCTTCTCTGGAAACACCATATATTTT. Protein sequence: CASSPITFSGNTIYF.